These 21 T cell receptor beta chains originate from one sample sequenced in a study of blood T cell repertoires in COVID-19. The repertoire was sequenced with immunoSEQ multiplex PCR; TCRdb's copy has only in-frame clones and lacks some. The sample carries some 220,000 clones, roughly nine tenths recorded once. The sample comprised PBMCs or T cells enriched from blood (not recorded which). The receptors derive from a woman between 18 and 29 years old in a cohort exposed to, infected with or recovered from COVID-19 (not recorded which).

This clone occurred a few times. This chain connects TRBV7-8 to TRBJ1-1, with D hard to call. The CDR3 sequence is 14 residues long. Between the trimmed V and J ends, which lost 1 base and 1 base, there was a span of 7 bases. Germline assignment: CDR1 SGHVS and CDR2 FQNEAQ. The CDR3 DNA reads TGTGCCAGCAGCTTAGTGCTAGGGAACACTGAAGCTTTCTTT. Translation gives CASSLVLGNTEAFF.

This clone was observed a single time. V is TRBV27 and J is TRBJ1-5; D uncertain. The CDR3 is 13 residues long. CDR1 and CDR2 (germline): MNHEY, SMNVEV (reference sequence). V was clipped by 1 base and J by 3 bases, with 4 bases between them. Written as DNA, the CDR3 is TGTGCCAGCAGTTTATTGGCCAATCAGCCCCAGCATTTT. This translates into CASSLLANQPQHF.

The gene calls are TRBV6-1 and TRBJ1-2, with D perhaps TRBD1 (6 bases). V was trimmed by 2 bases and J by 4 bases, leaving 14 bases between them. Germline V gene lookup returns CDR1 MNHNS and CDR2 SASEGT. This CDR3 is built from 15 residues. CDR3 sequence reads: CASSEHRERAYGYTF. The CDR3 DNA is TGTGCCAGCAGTGAACACAGGGAGAGGGCCTATGGCTACACCTTC.

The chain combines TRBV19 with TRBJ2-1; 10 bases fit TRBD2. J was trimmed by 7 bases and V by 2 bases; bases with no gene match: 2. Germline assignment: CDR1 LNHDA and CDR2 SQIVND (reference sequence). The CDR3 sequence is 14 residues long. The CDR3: CASSISGRENEQFF. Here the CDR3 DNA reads TGTGCCAGTAGTATAAGCGGGAGGGAGAATGAGCAGTTCTTC.

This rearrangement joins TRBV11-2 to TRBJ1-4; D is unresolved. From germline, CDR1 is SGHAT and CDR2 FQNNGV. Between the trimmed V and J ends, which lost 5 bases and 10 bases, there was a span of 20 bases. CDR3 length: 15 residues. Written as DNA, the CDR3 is TGTGCCAGCAGCGAATCCGGGAAAAAGGACGGAAAACTGTTTTTT. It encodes CASSESGKKDGKLFF.

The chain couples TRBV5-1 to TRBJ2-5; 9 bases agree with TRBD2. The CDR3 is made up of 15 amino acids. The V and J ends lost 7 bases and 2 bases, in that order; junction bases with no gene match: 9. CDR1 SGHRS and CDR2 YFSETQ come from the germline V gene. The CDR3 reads CASAGASGTQETQYF. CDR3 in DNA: TGCGCCAGCGCGGGCGCTAGCGGGACACAAGAGACCCAGTACTTC.

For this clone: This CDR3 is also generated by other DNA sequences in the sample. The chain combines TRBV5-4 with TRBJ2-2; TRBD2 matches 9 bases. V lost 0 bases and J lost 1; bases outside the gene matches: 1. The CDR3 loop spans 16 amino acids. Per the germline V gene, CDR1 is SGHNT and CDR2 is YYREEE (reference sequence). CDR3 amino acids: CASSLGLAVNTGELFF. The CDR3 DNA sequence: TGTGCCAGCAGCTTGGGACTAGCGGTGAACACCGGGGAGCTGTTTTTT.

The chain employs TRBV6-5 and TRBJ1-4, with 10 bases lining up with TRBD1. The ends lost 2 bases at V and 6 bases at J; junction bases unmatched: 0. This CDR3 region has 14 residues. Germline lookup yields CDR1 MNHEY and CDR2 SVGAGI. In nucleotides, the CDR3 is TGTGCCAGCAGTTACGGGACAGGGGATGAAAAACTGTTTTTT. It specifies CASSYGTGDEKLFF.

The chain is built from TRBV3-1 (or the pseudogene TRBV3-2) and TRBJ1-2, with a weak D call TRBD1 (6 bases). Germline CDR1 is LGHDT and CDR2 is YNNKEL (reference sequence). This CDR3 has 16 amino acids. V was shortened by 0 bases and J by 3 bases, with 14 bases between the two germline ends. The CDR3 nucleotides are TGTGCCAGCAGCCAAGAATCGACAGGTTGGCACTATGGCTACACCTTC. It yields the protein CASSQESTGWHYGYTF.

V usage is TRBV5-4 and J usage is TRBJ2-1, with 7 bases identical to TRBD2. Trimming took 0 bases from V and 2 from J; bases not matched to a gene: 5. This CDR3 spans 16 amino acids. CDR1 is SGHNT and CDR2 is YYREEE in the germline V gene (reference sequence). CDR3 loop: CASSLEGGRTYNEQFF. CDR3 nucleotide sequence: TGTGCCAGCAGCTTGGAAGGCGGGAGAACCTACAATGAGCAGTTCTTC.

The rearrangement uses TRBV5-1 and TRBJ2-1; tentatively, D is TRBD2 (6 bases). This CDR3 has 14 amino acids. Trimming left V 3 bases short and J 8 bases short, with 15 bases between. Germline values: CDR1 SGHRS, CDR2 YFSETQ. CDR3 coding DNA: TGCGCCAGCAGCTCGGGACTCATTAACCATGAGCAGTTCTTC. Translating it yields CASSSGLINHEQFF.

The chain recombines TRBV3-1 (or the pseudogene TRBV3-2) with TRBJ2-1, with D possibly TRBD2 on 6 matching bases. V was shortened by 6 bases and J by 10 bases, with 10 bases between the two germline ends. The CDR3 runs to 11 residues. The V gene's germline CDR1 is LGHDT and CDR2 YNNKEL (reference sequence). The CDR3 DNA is TGTGCCAGCAGGGGGGGACCCGAGCAGTTCTTC. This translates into CASRGGPEQFF.

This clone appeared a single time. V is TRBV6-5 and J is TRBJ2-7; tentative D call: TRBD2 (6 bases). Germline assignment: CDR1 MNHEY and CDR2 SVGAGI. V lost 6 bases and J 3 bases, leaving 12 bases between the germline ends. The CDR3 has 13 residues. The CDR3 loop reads CASREGSNYEQYF. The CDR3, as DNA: TGTGCCAGCAGGGAGGGCTCGAACTACGAGCAGTACTTC.

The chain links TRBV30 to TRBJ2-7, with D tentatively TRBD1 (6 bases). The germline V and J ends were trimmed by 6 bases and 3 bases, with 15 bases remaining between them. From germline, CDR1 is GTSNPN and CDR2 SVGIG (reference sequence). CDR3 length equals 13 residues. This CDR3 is CACYTGTDYEQYF. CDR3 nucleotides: TGTGCCTGTTACACAGGGACGGACTACGAGCAGTACTTC.

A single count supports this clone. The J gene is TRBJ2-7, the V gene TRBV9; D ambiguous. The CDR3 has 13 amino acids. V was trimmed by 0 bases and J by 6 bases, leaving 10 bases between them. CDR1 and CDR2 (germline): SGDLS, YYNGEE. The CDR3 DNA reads TGTGCCAGCAGCGTAGCTTTCGGCGGCGAGCAGTACTTC. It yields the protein CASSVAFGGEQYF.

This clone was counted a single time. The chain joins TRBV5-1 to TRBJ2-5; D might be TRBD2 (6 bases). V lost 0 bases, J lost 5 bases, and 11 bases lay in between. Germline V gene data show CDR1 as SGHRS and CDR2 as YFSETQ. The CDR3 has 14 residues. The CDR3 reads CASSLGGASETQYF. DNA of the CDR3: TGCGCCAGCAGCTTGGGCGGGGCATCTGAGACCCAGTACTTC.

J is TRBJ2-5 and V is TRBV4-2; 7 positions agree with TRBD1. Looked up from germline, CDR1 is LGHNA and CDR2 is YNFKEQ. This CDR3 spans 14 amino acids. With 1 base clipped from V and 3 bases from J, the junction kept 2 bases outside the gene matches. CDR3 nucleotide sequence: TGTGCCAGCAGCCAAGGTGACAGGGAAGAGACCCAGTACTTC. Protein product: CASSQGDREETQYF.

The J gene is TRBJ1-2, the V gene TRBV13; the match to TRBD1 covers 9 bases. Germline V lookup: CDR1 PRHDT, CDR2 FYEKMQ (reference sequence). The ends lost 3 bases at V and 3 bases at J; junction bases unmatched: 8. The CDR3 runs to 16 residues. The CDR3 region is CASSFGETGGDYGYTF. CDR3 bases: TGTGCCAGCAGCTTCGGGGAGACAGGGGGTGACTATGGCTACACCTTC.

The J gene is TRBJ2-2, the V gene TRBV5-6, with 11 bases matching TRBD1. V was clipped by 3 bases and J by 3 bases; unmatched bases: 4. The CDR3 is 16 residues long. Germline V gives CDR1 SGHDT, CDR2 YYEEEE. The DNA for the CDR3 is TGTGCCAGCAGCTGGACAGGGGGCGCGGACACCGGGGAGCTGTTTTTT. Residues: CASSWTGGADTGELFF.

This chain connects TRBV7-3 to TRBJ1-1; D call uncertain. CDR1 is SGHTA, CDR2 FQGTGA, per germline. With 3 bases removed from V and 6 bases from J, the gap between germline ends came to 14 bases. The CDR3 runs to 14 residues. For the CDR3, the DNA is TGTGCCAGCAGCTTGTTGGGAGGTGGCGCTGAAGCTTTCTTT. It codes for CASSLLGGGAEAFF.

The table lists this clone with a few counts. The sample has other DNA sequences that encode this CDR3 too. CDR3 residues: CASSFREGYTF. CDR3 nucleotides: TGTGCCAGCAGCTTCAGGGAAGGCTACACCTTC. The chain combines TRBV5-6 with TRBJ1-2; D is possibly TRBD1 (5 bases). The CDR3 totals 11 residues. The V end was cut by 2 bases, the J end by 8 bases, with 7 bases between. Germline loops: CDR1 SGHDT, CDR2 YYEEEE.